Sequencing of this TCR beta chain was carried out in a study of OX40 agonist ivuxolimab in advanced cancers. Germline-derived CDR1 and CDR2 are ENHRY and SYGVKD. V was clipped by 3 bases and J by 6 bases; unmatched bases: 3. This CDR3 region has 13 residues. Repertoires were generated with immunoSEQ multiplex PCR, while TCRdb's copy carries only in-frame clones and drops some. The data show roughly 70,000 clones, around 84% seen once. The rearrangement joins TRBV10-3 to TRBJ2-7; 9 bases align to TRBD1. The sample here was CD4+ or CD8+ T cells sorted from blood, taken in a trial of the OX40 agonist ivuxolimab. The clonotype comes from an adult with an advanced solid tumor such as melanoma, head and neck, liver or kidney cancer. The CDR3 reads CAISDDRGSEQYF. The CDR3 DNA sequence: TGTGCCATCAGTGATGACAGGGGGTCCGAGCAGTACTTC.